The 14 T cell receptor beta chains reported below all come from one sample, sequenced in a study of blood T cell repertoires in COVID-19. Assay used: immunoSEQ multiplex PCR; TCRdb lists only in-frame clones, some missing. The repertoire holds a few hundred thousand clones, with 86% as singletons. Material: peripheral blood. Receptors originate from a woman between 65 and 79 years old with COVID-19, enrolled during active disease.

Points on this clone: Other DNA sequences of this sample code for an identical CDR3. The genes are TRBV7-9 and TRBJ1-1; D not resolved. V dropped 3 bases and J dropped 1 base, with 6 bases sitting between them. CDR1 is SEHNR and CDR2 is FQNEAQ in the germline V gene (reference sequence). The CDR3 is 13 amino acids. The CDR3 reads CASSFTGNTEAFF. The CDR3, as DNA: TGTGCCAGCAGCTTTACGGGGAACACTGAAGCTTTCTTT.

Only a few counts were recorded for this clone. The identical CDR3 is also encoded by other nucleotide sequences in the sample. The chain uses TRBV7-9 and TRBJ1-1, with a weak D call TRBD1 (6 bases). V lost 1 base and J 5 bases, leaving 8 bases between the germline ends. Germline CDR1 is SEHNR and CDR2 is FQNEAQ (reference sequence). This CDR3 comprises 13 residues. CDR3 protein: CASSLEGGTEAFF. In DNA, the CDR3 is TGTGCCAGCAGCTTAGAGGGGGGGACTGAAGCTTTCTTT. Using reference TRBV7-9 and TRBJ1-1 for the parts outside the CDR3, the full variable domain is DTGVSQNPRHKITKRGQNVTFRCDPISEHNRLYWYRQTLGQGPEFLTYFQNEAQLEKSRLLSDRFSAERPKGSFSTLEIQRTEQGDSAMYLCASSLEGGTEAFFGQGTRLTVV.

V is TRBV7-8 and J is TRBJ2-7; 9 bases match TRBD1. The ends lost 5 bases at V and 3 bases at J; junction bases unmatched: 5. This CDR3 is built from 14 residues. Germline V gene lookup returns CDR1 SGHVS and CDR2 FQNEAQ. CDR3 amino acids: CASSAGTGIYEQYF. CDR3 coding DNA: TGTGCCAGCAGCGCCGGGACAGGGATCTACGAGCAGTACTTC. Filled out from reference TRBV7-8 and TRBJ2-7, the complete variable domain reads GAGVSQSPRYKVAKRGQDVALRCDPISGHVSLFWYQQALGQGPEFLTYFQNEAQLDKSGLPSDRFFAERPEGSVSTLKIQRTQQEDSAVYLCASSAGTGIYEQYFGPGTRLTVT.

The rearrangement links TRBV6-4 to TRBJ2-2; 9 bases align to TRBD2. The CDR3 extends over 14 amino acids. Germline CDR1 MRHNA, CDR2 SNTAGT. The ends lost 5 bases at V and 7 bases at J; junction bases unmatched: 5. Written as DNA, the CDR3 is TGTGCCAGCAGTAGCCTAGCGGGGATCGGGGAGCTGTTTTTT. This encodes CASSSLAGIGELFF.

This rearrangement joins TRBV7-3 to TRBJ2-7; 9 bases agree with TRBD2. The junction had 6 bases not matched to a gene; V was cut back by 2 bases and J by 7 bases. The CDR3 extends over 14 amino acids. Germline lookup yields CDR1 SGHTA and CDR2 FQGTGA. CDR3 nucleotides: TGTGCCAGCAGCTTAGGCGGGGGGGCCGGAGAGCAGTACTTC. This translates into CASSLGGGAGEQYF.

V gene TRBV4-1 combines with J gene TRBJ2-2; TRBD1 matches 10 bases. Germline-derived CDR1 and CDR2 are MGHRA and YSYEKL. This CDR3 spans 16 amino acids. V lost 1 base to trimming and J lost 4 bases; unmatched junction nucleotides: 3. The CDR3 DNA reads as TGCGCCAGCAGCCAAGGAGACAGGGGGCGCACCGGGGAGCTGTTTTTT. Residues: CASSQGDRGRTGELFF.

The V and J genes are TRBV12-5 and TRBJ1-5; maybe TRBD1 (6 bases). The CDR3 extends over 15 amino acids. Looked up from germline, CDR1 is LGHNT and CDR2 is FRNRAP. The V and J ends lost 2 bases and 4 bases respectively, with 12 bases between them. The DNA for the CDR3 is TGTGCTAGTGGTTTGCGGGACATACCTAATCAGCCCCAGCATTTT. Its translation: CASGLRDIPNQPQHF.

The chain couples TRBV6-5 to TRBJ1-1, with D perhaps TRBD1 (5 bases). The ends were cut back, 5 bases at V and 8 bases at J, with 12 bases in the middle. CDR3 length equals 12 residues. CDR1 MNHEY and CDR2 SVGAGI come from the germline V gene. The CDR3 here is CASSTRTGEAFF. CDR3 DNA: TGTGCCAGCAGTACCCGAACAGGCGAAGCTTTCTTT.

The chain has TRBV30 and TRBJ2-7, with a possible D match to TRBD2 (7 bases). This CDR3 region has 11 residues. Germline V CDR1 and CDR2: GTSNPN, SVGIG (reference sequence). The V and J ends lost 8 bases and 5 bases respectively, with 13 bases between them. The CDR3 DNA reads TGTGCCGGGGGGGCCGGGGACGAGCAGTACTTC. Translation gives CAGGAGDEQYF.

DNA of the CDR3: TGTGCCAGCTCCCACCGACAGGATTCCTACAATGAGCAGTTCTTC. Its protein is CASSHRQDSYNEQFF. J is TRBJ2-1 and V is TRBV18; D possibly corresponds to TRBD1 (6 bases). CDR1 is KGHSH and CDR2 is LQKENI in the germline V gene. The CDR3 runs to 15 residues. Trimming stripped 6 bases from V and 1 base from J, with 13 bases between.

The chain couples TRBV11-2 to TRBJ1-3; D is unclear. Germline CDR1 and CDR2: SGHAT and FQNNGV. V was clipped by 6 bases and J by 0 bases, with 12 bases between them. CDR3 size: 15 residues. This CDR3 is CASSQTPSSGNTIYF. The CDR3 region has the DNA TGTGCCAGCAGTCAAACACCCTCCTCTGGAAACACCATATATTTT.

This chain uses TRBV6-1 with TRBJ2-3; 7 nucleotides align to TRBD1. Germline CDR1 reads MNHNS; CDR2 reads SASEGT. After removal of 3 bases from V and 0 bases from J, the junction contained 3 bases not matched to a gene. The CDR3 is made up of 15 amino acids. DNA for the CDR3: TGTGCCAGCAGTGAGACAGGGTCTAGCACAGATACGCAGTATTTT. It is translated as CASSETGSSTDTQYF.

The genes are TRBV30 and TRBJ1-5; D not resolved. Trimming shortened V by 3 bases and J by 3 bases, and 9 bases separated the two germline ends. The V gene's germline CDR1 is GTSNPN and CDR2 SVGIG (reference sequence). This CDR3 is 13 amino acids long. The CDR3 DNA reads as TGTGCCTGGAGCCGGGGAGACAATCAGCCCCAGCATTTT. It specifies CAWSRGDNQPQHF.

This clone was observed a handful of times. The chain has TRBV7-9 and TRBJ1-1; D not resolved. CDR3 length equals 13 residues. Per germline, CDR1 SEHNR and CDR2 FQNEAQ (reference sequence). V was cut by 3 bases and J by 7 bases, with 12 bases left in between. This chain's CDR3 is CASSFVPPFEAFF. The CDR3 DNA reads TGTGCCAGCAGCTTTGTCCCCCCTTTTGAAGCTTTCTTT.